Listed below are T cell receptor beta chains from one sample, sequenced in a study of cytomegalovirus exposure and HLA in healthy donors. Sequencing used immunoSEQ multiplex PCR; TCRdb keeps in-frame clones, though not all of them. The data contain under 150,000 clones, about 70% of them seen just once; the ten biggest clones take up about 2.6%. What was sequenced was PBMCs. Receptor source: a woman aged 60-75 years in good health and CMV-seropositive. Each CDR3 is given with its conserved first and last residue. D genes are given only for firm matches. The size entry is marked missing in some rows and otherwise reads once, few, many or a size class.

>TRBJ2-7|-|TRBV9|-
CASSPGTRDEQYF
TGTGCCAGCAGCCCGGGAACTCGGGACGAGCAGTACTTC
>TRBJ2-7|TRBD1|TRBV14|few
CASSQDNTGGYEQYF
TGTGCCAGCAGCCAGGATAATACAGGGGGTTACGAGCAGTACTTC
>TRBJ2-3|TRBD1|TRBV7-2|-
CASSLNRGISTDTQYF
TGTGCCAGCAGCCTAAACAGGGGAATAAGCACAGATACGCAGTATTTT
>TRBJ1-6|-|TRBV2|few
CASRARGGIGSPLHF
TGTGCCAGCAGGGCCAGGGGAGGGATCGGTTCACCCCTCCACTTT
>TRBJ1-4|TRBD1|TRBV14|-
CASTGTGAEERKLFF
TGTGCCAGCACCGGGACAGGGGCCGAGGAGCGAAAACTGTTTTTT
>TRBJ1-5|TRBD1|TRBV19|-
CASSLYQGAGGQPQHF
TGTGCCAGTAGTTTATACCAGGGGGCTGGGGGTCAGCCCCAGCATTTT
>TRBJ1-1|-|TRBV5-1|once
CASSLGQTASRAFF
TGCGCCAGCAGCTTGGGACAGACGGCGTCTAGAGCTTTCTTT
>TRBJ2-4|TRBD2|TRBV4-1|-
CASSQDMGLAEAKNIQYF
TGCGCCAGCAGCCAAGATATGGGGCTAGCGGAAGCCAAAAACATTCAGTACTTC
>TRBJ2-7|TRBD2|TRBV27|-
CASSLLTTSGGSYEQYF
TGTGCCAGCAGTCTCCTAACGACTAGCGGGGGATCCTACGAGCAGTACTTC
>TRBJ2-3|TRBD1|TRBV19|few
CASSLQGASDTQYF
TGTGCCAGTAGCCTCCAGGGGGCATCGGATACGCAGTATTTT
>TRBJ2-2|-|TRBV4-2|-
CASSQEVGRVRGGELFF
TGTGCCAGCAGCCAAGAGGTGGGCAGGGTTAGAGGCGGGGAGCTGTTTTTT
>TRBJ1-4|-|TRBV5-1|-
CASSLAVGVNEKLFF
TGCGCCAGCAGCTTGGCGGTAGGGGTAAATGAAAAACTGTTTTTT
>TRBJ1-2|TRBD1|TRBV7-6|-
CASSPWTGRRYTF
TGTGCCAGCAGCCCTTGGACAGGGAGGCGCTACACCTTC
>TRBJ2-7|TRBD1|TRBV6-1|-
CASRAGDRYEQYF
TGTGCCAGCCGGGCAGGGGACAGATACGAGCAGTACTTC
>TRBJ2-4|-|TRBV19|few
CASSILPDIAVKNIQYF
TGTGCCAGTAGTATTCTCCCTGACATCGCCGTTAAAAACATTCAGTACTTC
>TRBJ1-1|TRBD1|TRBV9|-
CASSDATGRTEAFF
TGTGCCAGCAGCGATGCGACAGGGCGCACTGAAGCTTTCTTT
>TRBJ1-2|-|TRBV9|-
CASSAAKRGGQFYGYTF
TGTGCCAGCAGCGCCGCGAAGAGGGGAGGGCAGTTCTATGGCTACACCTTC
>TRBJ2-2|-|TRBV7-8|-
CASSLIIGESDTGELFF
TGTGCCAGCAGCTTAATCATCGGGGAGTCGGACACCGGGGAGCTGTTTTTT
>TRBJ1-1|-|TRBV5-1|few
CASSLVGSPTEAFF
TGCGCCAGCAGCTTGGTGGGCAGCCCCACTGAAGCTTTCTTT
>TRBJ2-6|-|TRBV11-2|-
CASSGSGTRVTGANVLTF
TGTGCCAGCAGTGGGTCAGGGACAAGGGTAACAGGGGCCAACGTCCTGACTTTC
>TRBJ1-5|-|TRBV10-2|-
CASSAGDQPQHF
TGCGCCAGCTCCGCGGGGGACCAGCCCCAGCATTTT
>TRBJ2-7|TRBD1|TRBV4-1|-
CASSQAPGQGAFEQYF
TGCGCCAGCAGCCAAGCCCCGGGACAGGGGGCGTTCGAGCAGTACTTC
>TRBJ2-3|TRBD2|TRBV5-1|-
CASSPVGGSTDTQYF
TGCGCCAGCAGCCCCGTCGGGGGGTCCACAGATACGCAGTATTTT
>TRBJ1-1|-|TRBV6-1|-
CASNGGQYFAEAFF
TGTGCCAGCAATGGGGGCCAGTATTTTGCTGAAGCTTTCTTT
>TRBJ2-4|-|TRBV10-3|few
CAISEPLGLAKNIQYF
TGTGCCATCAGTGAACCCCTGGGACTAGCCAAAAACATTCAGTACTTC
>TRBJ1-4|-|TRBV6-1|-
CASAGRPNEKLFF
TGTGCCAGCGCAGGGCGGCCTAATGAAAAACTGTTTTTT
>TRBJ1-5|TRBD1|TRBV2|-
CASTFGQGRQPQHF
TGTGCCAGCACTTTCGGACAGGGCCGACAGCCCCAGCATTTT
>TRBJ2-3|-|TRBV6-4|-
CASSASSSDTQYF
TGTGCCAGCAGTGCCTCTAGCTCAGATACGCAGTATTTT
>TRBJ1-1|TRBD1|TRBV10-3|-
CAITTDRVNTEAFF
TGTGCCATCACCACGGACAGGGTGAACACTGAAGCTTTCTTT
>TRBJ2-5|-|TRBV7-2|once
CASSLMRETQYF
TGTGCCAGCAGCTTAATGAGAGAGACCCAGTACTTC
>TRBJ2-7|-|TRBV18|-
CASSPAGKYYEQYF
TGTGCCAGCTCACCGGCAGGGAAGTACTACGAGCAGTACTTC
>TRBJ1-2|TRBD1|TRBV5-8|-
CASSLRDRGYGYTF
TGTGCCAGCAGCCTCCGGGACAGGGGCTATGGCTACACCTTC
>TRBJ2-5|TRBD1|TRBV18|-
CASSPFPGTDIQETQYF
TGTGCCAGCTCACCGTTCCCCGGGACAGACATCCAAGAGACCCAGTACTTC
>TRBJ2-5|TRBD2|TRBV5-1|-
CASSSRTSGVETQYF
TGCGCCAGCAGCTCGCGGACTAGCGGCGTGGAGACCCAGTACTTC
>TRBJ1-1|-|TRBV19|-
CASSARVGPTEAFF
TGTGCCAGTAGTGCCCGCGTTGGGCCCACTGAAGCTTTCTTT
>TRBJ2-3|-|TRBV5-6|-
CASSLNGDTDTQYF
TGTGCCAGCAGCTTGAACGGAGACACAGATACGCAGTATTTT
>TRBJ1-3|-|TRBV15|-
CATSRGGPGNTIYF
TGTGCCACCAGCAGAGGCGGGCCTGGAAACACCATATATTTT
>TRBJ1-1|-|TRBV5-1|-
CASTNGQPMGTEAFF
TGCGCCAGCACTAACGGACAGCCTATGGGCACTGAAGCTTTCTTT
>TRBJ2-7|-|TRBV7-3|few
CASSLNVGHYEQYF
TGTGCCAGCAGCTTAAACGTGGGACACTACGAGCAGTACTTC
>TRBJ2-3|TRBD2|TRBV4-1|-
CASSQDRGAGGQPDTQYF
TGCGCCAGCAGCCAAGATCGGGGGGCGGGGGGCCAGCCAGATACGCAGTATTTT
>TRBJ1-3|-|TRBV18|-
CASSPQESSGNTIYF
TGTGCCAGCTCACCACAGGAGAGCTCTGGAAACACCATATATTTT
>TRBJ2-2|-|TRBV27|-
CASSRSGTRNTGELFF
TGTGCCAGCAGTAGGTCCGGGACACGGAACACCGGGGAGCTGTTTTTT
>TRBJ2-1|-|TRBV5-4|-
CASSSTTGLIYNEQFF
TGTGCCAGCAGCTCCACTACAGGGCTAATCTACAATGAGCAGTTCTTC
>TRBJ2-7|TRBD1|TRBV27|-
CASSQTGGDYEQYF
TGTGCCAGCAGTCAGACAGGGGGGGACTACGAGCAGTACTTC
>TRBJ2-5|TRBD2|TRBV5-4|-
CASSLGLAGGPQETQYF
TGTGCCAGCAGCTTGGGGCTAGCGGGGGGCCCCCAAGAGACCCAGTACTTC
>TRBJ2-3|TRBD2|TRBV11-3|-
CASSGGLAGRDTQYF
TGTGCCAGCAGCGGAGGACTAGCGGGGCGCGATACGCAGTATTTT
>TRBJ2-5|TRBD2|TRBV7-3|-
CASSRGSGGQETQYF
TGTGCCAGCAGCCGGGGTAGCGGGGGCCAAGAGACCCAGTACTTC
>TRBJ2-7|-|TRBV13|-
CASSVLHTGVREQYF
TGTGCCAGCAGCGTATTACACACAGGCGTGCGGGAGCAGTACTTC
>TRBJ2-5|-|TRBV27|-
CASSLSLQETQYF
TGTGCCAGCAGTTTATCTCTCCAAGAGACCCAGTACTTC
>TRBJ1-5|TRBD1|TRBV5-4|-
CASSSDRSDQPQHF
TGTGCCAGCAGCTCGGACAGGAGTGATCAGCCCCAGCATTTT
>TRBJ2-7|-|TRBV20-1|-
CSALLTYEQYF
TGCAGTGCCCTCCTTACCTACGAGCAGTACTTC
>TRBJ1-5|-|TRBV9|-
CASSTQGLGNQPQHF
TGTGCCAGCAGCACACAGGGTTTGGGCAATCAGCCCCAGCATTTT
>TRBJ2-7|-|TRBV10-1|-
CASSESGLTYEQYF
TGCGCCAGCAGTGAGTCTGGCCTGACCTACGAGCAGTACTTC
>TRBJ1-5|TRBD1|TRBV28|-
CASGLNRGDSNQPQHF
TGTGCCAGCGGACTCAACAGGGGGGATAGCAATCAGCCCCAGCATTTT
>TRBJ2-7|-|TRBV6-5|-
CASSYSGGGKLYEQYF
TGTGCCAGCAGTTACTCGGGAGGGGGTAAACTCTACGAGCAGTACTTC
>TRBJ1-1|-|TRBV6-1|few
CASIPSRVGTEAFF
TGTGCCAGCATTCCGTCCAGGGTCGGTACTGAAGCTTTCTTT
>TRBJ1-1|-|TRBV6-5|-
CATRGDTLLNTEAFF
TGTGCCACCCGAGGTGATACACTCTTGAACACTGAAGCTTTCTTT
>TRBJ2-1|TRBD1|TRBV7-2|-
CASSLRGRAQFF
TGTGCCAGCAGCTTAAGGGGGCGGGCCCAGTTCTTC
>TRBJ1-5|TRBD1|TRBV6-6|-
CASSDTGDQPQHF
TGTGCCAGCAGTGATACAGGGGATCAGCCCCAGCATTTT
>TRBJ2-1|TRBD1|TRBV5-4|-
CASSQPGQYNEQFF
TGTGCCAGCAGCCAACCGGGACAGTACAATGAGCAGTTCTTC